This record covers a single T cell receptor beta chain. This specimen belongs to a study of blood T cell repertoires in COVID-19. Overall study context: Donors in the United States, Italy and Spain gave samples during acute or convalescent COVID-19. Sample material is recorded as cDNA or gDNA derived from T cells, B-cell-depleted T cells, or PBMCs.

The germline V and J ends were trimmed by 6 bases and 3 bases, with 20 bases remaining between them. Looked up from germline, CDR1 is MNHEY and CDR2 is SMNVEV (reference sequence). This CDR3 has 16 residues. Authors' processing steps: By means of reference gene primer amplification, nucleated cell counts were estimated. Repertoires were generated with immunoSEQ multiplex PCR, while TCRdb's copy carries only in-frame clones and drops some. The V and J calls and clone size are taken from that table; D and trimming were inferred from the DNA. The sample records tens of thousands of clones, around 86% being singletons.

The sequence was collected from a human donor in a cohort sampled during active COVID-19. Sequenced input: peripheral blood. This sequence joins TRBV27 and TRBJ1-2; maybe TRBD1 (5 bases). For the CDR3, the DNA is TGTGCCAGCAGCCACTCAAGACAGCTTTTGGACTATGGCTACACCTTC. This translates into CASSHSRQLLDYGYTF.